This passage covers 6 T cell receptor beta chains from one sample sequenced in a study of post-analysis software for immune sequencing data. Which antigens these TCRs recognize remains unknown. Study-wide results and limits: Elevated frequency relative to controls characterized several TRBV segments in patients, TRBV5-6, TRBV5-1 and TRBV20-1 among them.

Unique molecular identifiers featured in each of the TCR beta cDNA libraries. TCRdb fed the PCR reads into MiXCR, producing one record per CDR3 protein. This repertoire shows about 810,000 distinct CDR3 sequences, 53% found once; its top ten account for 4.6%. The source material was blood. The origin of the receptors is a girl between 5 and 17 years old with multiple sclerosis.

V and J are TRBV12-3 or TRBV12-4 and TRBJ1-2; weak D call: TRBD1 (6 bases). The ends were cut back, 7 bases at V and 6 bases at J, with 15 bases in the middle. This CDR3 is built from 13 residues. For the CDR3, the DNA is TGTGCCAGCAATCAAGGGGGGGCCAATGGCTACACCTTC. It codes for CASNQGGANGYTF.

This clonotype was seen a single time. CDR3 residues: CASSLVGTNEKLFF. The DNA of the CDR3 is TGCGCCAGCAGCTTAGTGGGGACCAATGAAAAACTGTTTTTT. The V and J genes are TRBV5-1 and TRBJ1-4, with a weak D call TRBD1 (5 bases). Trimming took 2 bases from V and 5 from J, leaving 10 bases between them. CDR1 is SGHRS, CDR2 YFSETQ, per germline. CDR3 length equals 14 residues.

The chain uses TRBV20-1 and TRBJ2-3, with 8 bases fitting TRBD2. V gave up 3 bases and J gave up 1 base; unmatched junction bases: 6. The CDR3 is 15 amino acids. The V gene's germline CDR1 is DFQATT and CDR2 SNEGSKA (reference sequence). This CDR3 is CSASFAGGRTDTQYF. The CDR3 DNA reads as TGCAGTGCTAGTTTCGCGGGAGGCCGCACAGATACGCAGTATTTT.

This clonotype came up a few times. The gene calls are TRBV4-1 and TRBJ2-7; no clear D gene. The DNA end is more similar to TRBJ2-5, so the J call may be wrong. In germline, CDR1 is MGHRA, CDR2 YSYEKL. This CDR3 has 14 amino acids. The CDR3 bases are TGCGCCAGCAGCCAAGACGAGAATCAAGAGACCCAGTACTTC. Translated, it gives CASSQDENQETQYF.

This clonotype was recorded once. This chain uses TRBV30 with TRBJ1-1; D not resolved. V was trimmed by 0 bases and J by 5 bases, leaving 10 bases between them. In germline, CDR1 is GTSNPN, CDR2 SVGIG (reference sequence). The CDR3 runs 13 residues. This CDR3 is CAWSVGLGTEAFF. CDR3 bases: TGTGCCTGGAGTGTGGGGTTAGGGACTGAAGCTTTCTTT.

This clonotype was detected a few times. This chain connects TRBV20-1 to TRBJ2-3; no firm D call. Germline CDR1 reads DFQATT; CDR2 reads SNEGSKA (reference sequence). The CDR3 has 13 amino acids. Deletions cut 2 bases from V and 6 bases from J, with 12 bases between. As DNA, the CDR3 is TGCAGTGCTAGACAAGTGGGCATTGATACGCAGTATTTT. As protein: CSARQVGIDTQYF.